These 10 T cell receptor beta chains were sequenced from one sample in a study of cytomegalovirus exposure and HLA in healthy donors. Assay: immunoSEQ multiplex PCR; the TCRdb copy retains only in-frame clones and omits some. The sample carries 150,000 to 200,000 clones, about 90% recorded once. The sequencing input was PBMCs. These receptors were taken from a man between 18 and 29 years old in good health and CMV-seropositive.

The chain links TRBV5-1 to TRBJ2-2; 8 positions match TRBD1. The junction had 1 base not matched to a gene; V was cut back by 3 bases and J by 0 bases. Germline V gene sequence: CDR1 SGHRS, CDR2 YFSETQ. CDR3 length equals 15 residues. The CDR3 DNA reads TGCGCCAGCAGCTCAGGGGGCGCGAACACCGGGGAGCTGTTTTTT. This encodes CASSSGGANTGELFF.

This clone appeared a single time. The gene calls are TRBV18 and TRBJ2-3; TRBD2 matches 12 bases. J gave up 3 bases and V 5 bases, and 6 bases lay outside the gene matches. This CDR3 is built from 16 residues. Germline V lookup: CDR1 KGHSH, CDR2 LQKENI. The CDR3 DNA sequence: TGTGCCAGCTCATCCGGGACTAGCGGGTTTACAGATACGCAGTATTTT. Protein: CASSSGTSGFTDTQYF.

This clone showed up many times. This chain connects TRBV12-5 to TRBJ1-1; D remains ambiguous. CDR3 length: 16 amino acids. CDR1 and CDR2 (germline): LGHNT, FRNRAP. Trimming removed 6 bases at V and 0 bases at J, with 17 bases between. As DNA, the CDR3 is TGTGCTAGTGGAACGACGATTAGCAGACTGAACACTGAAGCTTTCTTT. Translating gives CASGTTISRLNTEAFF.

CDR3 coding DNA: TGTGCCAGTAGTGGCCCCGGGGGAGGTTCCTACGAGCAGTACTTC. This sequence encodes CASSGPGGGSYEQYF. This rearrangement joins TRBV19 to TRBJ2-7, with D tentatively TRBD2 (6 bases). V dropped 5 bases and J dropped 1 base, with 15 bases sitting between them. Germline-derived CDR1 and CDR2 are LNHDA and SQIVND (reference sequence). The CDR3 is made up of 15 amino acids.

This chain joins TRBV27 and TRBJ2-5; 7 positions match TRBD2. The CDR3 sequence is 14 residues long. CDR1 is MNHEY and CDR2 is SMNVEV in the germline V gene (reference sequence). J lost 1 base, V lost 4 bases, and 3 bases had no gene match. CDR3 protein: CASSSLAVQETQYF. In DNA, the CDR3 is TGTGCCAGCAGTTCGCTAGCGGTCCAAGAGACCCAGTACTTC.

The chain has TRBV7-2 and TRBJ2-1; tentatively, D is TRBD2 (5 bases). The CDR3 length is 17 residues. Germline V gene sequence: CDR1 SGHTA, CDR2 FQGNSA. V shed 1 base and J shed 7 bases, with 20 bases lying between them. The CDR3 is CASSLEVLGLRGNEQFF. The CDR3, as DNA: TGTGCCAGCAGCTTAGAAGTATTGGGCCTACGCGGGAATGAGCAGTTCTTC.

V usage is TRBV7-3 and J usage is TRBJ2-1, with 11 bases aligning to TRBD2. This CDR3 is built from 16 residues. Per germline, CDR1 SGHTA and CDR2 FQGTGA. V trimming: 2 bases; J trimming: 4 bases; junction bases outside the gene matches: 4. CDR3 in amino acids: CASSLWTSGRYNEQFF. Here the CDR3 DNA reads TGTGCCAGCAGCTTATGGACTAGCGGGCGGTACAATGAGCAGTTCTTC. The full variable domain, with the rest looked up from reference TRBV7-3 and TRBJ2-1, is GAGVSQTPSNKVTEKGKYVELRCDPISGHTALYWYRQSLGQGPEFLIYFQGTGAADDSGLPNDRFFAVRPEGSVSTLKIQRTERGDSAVYLCASSLWTSGRYNEQFFGPGTRLTVL.

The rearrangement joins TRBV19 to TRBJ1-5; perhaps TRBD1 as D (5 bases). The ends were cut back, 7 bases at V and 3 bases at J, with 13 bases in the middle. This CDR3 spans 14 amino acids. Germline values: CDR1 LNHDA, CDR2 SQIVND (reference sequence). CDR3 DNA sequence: TGTGCCAGTACCATCCGGGGGATCAATCAGCCCCAGCATTTT. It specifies CASTIRGINQPQHF.

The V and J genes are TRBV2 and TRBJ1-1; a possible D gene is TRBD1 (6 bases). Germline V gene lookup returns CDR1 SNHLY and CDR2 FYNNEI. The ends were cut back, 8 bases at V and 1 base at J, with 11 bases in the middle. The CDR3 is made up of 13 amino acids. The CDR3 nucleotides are TGTGCCAGCTTCGAACAGGGGAACACTGAAGCTTTCTTT. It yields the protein CASFEQGNTEAFF.

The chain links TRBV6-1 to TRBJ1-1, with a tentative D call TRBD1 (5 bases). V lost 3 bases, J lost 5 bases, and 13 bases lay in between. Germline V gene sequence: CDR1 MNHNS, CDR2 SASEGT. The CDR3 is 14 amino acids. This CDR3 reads CASSDPGSRTEAFF. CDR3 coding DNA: TGTGCCAGCAGTGATCCAGGGTCTCGAACTGAAGCTTTCTTT.